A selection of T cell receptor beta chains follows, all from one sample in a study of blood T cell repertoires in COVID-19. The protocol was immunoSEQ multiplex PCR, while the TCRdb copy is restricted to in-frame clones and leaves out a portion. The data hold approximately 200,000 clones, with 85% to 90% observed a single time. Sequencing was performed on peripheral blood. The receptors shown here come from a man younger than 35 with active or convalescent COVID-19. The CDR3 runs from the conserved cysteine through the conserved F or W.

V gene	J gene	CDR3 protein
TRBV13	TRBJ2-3	CASSTGGTTDTQYF
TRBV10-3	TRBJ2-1	CAISPGQGGKDEQFF
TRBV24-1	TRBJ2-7	CATSDSSQGAYEQYF
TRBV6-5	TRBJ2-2	CASSYSHSGNTGELFF
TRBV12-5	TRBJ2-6	CASGLGGGPPGANVLTF
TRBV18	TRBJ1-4	CASSPRRGLENELFF
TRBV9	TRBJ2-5	CASSQGVQETQYF
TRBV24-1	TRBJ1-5	CATSDLGVSQPQHF
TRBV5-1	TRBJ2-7	CASSLEQGSSYEQYF
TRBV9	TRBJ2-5	CASSVKSTVDRQETQYF
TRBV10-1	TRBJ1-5	CARGQGARNRQTRGNQPQHF
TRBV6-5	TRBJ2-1	CASSYSIPGNEQFF
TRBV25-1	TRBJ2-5	CASTPKDRNPGKETQYF
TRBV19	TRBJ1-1	CASSYDGYNTEAFF
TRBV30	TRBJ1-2	CAWSQQQGSGYTF
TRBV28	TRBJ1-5	CASQPAWAQPQHF
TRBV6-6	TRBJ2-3	CASSYSPQGAGTQYF
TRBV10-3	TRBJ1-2	CAISDQGYTF
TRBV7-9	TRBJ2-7	CASSRGAYEQYF
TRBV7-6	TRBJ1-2	CASTLDGTGGAGYTF
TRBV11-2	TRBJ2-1	CASSSGLAGLYEQFF
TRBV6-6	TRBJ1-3	CASSRQGPSGNTIYF
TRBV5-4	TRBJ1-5	CASSLAESDQPQHF
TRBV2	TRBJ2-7	CASSDMGGPSYEQYF
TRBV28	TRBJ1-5	CASSFLRRKSDQPQHF
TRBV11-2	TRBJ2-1	CASSPHLRVGSPGNEQFF
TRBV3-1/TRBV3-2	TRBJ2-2	CASSQALAGGPGELFF
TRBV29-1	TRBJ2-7	CSASGVSDYEQYF
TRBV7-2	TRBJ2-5	CASSLSRWSETQYF
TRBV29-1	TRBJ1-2	CSVAEGAYGYTF
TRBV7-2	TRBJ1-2	CASSKLQGYGYTF
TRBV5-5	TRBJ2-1	CASSSEYRITGQGDDEQFF
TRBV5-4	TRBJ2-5	CASSLLREETQYF
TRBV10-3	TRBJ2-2	CAISDGQSNTGELFF
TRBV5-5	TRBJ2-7	CASSLGGSTGVYEQYF
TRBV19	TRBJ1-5	CASSIYFEQANQPQHF
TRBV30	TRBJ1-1	CAWSVGGVLSEAFF
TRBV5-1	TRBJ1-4	CASSHLGGQGGEKLFF
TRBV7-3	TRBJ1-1	CASSRGGVGLVNTEAFF
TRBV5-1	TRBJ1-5	CASSSGPNQPQHF
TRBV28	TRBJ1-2	CASTDSGVPPAYGYTF
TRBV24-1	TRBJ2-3	CATSDRRQGTDTQYF
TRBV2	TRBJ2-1	CASSEAGRSYNEQFF
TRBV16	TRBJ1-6	CASSQLTGVSPLHF
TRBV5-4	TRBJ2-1	CASSGDSYNEQFF
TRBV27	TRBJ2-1	CASSPGTGRYNEQFF
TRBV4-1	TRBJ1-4	CASSQDTGWAEKLFF
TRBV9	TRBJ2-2	CASTLRGDQAAQNTGELFF
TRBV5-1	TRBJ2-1	CASSLGLAADNEQFF
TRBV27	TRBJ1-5	CASSSQTGGNQPQHF
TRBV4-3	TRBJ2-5	CASSPEFGGTETQYF
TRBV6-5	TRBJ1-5	CASSTKGAWQPQHF
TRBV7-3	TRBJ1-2	CASSLFQGAGYGYTF